This TCR beta chain is drawn from a study of response to subunit inactivated influenza vaccine. Study findings and constraints: The authors put forward the suggestion that each seasonal influenza vaccination may bring in only a limited number of new T cells.

From the RT-PCR reads, TCRdb called clonotypes with MiXCR, one entry per CDR3 protein. The sample holds about 650,000 distinct CDR3 sequences, about a sixth seen once. Germline-derived CDR1 and CDR2 are MNHNS and SASEGT. V lost 6 bases and J 5 bases, leaving 13 bases between the germline ends. The CDR3 is 13 residues long. There are a few counts of this clonotype. Its antigen is unidentified. This TCR derives from a man aged 45-65 years who received an inactivated influenza vaccine. The J gene is TRBJ1-1, the V gene TRBV6-1; a weak D match, TRBD1 (6 bases). Material: PBMCs from blood, obtained 11 to 12 days after vaccination. The CDR3 protein is CASRTTGTTEAFF. As DNA, the CDR3 is TGTGCCAGCAGGACCACAGGGACAACTGAAGCTTTCTTT.